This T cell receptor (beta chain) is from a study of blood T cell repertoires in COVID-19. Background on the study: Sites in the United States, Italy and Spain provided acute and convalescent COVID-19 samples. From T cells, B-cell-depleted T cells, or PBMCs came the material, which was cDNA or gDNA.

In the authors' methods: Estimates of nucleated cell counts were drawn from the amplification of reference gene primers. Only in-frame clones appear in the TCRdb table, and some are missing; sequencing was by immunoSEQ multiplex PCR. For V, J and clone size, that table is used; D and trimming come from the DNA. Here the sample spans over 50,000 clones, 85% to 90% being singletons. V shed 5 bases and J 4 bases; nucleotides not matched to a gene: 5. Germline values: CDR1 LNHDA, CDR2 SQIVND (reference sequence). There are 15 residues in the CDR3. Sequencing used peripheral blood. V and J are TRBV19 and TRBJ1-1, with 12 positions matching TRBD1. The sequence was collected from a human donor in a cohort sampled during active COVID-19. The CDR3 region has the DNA TGTGCCAGTAGTTCCGGGACAGGGGGCTTCACTGAAGCTTTCTTT. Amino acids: CASSSGTGGFTEAFF.